This TCR beta chain was sequenced for a study of shared clonotypes between healthy human individuals. The deep-level immunoSEQ assay was used. The repertoire was sequenced with immunoSEQ multiplex PCR; TCRdb's copy has only in-frame clones and lacks some. Of 2 million to 2.5 million clones in the sample, approximately 93% were seen once. Free of recent acute infections or vaccinations, the donors were healthy HIV-negative adults. The study drew all its donors from Caucasian adults living in Nashville, Tennessee. A CD45RA+ naive subset and a CD45RA-negative memory subset were split from CD4+ cells. CDR1 is LNHDA and CDR2 is SQIVND in the germline V gene (reference sequence). The CDR3 loop spans 12 amino acids. The ends were cut back, 5 bases at V and 5 bases at J, with 9 bases in the middle.

The chain joins TRBV19 to TRBJ2-5; no clear D. The sequenced sample was naive CD4+ T cells from PBMCs. Subset defined: CD45RA+ positively selected. This receptor was identified in a man between 18 and 29 years old in good health. Some clones in this sample may be carry-over from other donors' samples. CDR3 sequence reads: CASSAKMETQYF. CDR3 nucleotides: TGTGCCAGTAGTGCTAAGATGGAGACCCAGTACTTC.